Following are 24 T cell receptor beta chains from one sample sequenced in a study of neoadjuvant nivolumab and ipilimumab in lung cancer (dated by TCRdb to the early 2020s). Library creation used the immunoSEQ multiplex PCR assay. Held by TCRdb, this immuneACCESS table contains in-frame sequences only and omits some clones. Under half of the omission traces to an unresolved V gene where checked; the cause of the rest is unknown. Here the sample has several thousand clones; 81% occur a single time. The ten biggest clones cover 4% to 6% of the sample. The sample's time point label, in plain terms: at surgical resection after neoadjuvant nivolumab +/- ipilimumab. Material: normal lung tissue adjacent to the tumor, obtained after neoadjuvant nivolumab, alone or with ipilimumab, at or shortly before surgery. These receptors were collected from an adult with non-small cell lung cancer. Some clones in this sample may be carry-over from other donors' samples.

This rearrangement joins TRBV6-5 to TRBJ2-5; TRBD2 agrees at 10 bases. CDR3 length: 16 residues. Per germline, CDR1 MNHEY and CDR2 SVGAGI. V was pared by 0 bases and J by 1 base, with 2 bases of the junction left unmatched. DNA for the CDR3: TGTGCCAGCAGTTACTCCCCTAGCGGGGGCCAAGAGACCCAGTACTTC. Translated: CASSYSPSGGQETQYF.

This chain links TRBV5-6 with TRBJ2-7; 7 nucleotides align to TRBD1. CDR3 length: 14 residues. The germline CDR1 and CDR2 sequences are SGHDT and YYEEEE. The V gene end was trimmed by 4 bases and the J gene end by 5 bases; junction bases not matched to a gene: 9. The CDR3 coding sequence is TGTGCCAGCAGCATTACAGGGGTGTGGAACGAGCAGTACTTC. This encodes CASSITGVWNEQYF.

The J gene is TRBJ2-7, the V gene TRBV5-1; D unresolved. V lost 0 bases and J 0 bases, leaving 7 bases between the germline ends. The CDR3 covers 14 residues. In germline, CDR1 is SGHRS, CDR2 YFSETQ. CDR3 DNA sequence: TGCGCCAGCAGCTTGGATGGCAGCTCCTACGAGCAGTACTTC. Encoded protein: CASSLDGSSYEQYF.

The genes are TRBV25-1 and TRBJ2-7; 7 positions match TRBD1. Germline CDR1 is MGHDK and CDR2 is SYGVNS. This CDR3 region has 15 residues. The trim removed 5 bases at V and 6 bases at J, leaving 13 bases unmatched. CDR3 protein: CASSPTGTKGAEQYF. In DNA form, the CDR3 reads TGTGCCAGCAGTCCTACCGGGACAAAGGGGGCCGAGCAGTACTTC.

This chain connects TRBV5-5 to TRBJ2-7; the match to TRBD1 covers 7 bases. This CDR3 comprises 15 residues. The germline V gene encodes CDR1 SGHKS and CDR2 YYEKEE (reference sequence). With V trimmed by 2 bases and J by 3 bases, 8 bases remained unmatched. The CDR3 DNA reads TGTGCCAGCAGCTTTACGACAGGGCCGCGCTACGAGCAGTACTTC. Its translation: CASSFTTGPRYEQYF.

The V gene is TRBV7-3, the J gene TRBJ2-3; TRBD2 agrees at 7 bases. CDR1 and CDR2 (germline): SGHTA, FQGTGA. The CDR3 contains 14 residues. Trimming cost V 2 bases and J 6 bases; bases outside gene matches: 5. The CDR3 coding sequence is TGTGCCAGCAGCTTAGGGACTAATCCCGATACGCAGTATTTT. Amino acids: CASSLGTNPDTQYF.

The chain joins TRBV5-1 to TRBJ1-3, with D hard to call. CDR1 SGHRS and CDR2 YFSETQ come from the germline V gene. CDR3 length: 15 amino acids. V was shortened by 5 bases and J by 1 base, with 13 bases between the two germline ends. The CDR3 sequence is CASRDWESSGNTIYF. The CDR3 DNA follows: TGCGCCAGCAGAGACTGGGAGTCTTCTGGAAACACCATATATTTT.

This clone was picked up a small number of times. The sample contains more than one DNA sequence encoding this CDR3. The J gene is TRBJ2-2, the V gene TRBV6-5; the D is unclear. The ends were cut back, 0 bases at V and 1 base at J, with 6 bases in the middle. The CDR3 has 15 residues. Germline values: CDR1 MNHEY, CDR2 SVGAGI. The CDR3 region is CASSYSILNTGELFF. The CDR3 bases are TGTGCCAGCAGTTACTCGATTCTGAACACCGGGGAGCTGTTTTTT.

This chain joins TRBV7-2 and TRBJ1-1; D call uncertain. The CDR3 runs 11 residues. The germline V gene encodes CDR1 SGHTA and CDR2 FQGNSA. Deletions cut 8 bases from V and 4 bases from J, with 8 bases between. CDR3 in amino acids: CASRRGTEAFF. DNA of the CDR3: TGTGCCAGCCGTCGGGGCACTGAAGCTTTCTTT.

The CDR3 coding sequence is TGTGCCATCAGTGAGATTGGGGAGCAGTTCTTC. It specifies CAISEIGEQFF. This chain connects TRBV10-3 to TRBJ2-1, with D uncertain. Trimming left V 2 bases short and J 10 bases short, with 6 bases between. Germline V lookup: CDR1 ENHRY, CDR2 SYGVKD. The CDR3 covers 11 residues.

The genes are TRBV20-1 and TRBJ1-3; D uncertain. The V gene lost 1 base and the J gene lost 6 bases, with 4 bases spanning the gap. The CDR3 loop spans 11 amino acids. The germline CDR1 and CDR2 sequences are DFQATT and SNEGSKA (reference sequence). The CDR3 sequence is CSARAVNTIYF. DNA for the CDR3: TGCAGTGCTAGAGCAGTAAACACCATATATTTT.

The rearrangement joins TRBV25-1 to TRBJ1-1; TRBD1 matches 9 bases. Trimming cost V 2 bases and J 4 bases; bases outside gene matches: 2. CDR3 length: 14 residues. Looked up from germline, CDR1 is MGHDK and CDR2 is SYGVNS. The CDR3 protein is CASSEGQGFTEAFF. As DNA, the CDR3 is TGTGCCAGCAGTGAAGGACAGGGGTTCACTGAAGCTTTCTTT.

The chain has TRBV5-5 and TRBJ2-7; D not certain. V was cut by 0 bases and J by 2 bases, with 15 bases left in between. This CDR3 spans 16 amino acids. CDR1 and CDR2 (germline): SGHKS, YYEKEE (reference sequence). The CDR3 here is CASSLAGPSPAYEQYF. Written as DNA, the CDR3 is TGTGCCAGCAGCTTGGCCGGCCCCAGCCCCGCCTACGAGCAGTACTTC.

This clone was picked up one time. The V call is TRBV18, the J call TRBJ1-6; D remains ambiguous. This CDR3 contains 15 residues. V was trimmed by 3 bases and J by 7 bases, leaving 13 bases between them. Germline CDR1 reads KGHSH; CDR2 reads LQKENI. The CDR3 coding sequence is TGTGCCAGCTCACCCACGCTCAGTGGGAATTCACCCCTCCACTTT. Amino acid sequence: CASSPTLSGNSPLHF.

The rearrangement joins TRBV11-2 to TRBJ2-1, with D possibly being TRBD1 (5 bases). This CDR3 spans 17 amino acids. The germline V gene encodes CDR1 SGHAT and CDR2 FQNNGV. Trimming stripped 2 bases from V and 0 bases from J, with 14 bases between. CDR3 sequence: CASSLKGLLSSYNEQFF. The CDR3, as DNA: TGTGCCAGCAGCTTAAAGGGGCTTCTCAGCTCCTACAATGAGCAGTTCTTC.

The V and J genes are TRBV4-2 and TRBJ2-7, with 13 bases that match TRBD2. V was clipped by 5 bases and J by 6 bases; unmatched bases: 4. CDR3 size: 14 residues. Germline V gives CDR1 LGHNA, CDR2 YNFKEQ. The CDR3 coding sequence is TGTGCCAGCAGCTCGGGACTAGCGGGACCCGAGCAGTACTTC. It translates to CASSSGLAGPEQYF.

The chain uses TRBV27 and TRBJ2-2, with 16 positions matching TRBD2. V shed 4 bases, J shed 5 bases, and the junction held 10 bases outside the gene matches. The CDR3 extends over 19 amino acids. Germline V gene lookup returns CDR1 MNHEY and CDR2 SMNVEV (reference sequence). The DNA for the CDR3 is TGTGCCAGCAGTTCCATGACTCCGGGACTAGCGGGGGGGACCGGGGAGCTGTTTTTT. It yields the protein CASSSMTPGLAGGTGELFF.

The CDR3 region is CARKGADYGYTF. CDR3 nucleotide sequence: TGTGCTAGGAAGGGGGCTGACTATGGCTACACCTTC. The rearrangement uses TRBV12-5 and TRBJ1-2, with 7 bases that match TRBD1. Germline assignment: CDR1 LGHNT and CDR2 FRNRAP. The CDR3 totals 12 residues. With 9 bases clipped from V and 3 bases from J, the junction kept 4 bases outside the gene matches. The full variable domain, with the rest looked up from reference TRBV12-5 and TRBJ1-2, is DARVTQTPRHKVTEMGQEVTMRCQPILGHNTVFWYRQTMMQGLELLAYFRNRAPLDDSGMPKDRFSAEMPDATLATLKIQPSEPRDSAVYFCARKGADYGYTFGSGTRLTVV.

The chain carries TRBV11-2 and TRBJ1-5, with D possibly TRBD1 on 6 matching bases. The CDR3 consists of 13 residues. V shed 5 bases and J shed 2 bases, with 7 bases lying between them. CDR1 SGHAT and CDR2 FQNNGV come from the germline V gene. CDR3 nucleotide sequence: TGTGCCAGCAGCCCAGGGGGCAATCAGCCCCAGCATTTT. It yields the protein CASSPGGNQPQHF. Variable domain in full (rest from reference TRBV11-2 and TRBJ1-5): EAGVAQSPRYKIIEKRQSVAFWCNPISGHATLYWYQQILGQGPKLLIQFQNNGVVDDSQLPKDRFSAERLKGVDSTLKIQPAKLEDSAVYLCASSPGGNQPQHFGDGTRLSIL.

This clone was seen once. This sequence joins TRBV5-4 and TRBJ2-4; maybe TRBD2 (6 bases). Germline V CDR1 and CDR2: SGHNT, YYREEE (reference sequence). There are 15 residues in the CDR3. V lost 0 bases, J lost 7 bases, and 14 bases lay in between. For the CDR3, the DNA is TGTGCCAGCAGCTTGGAGGGAGGAAGAGGGAACATTCAGTACTTC. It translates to CASSLEGGRGNIQYF.

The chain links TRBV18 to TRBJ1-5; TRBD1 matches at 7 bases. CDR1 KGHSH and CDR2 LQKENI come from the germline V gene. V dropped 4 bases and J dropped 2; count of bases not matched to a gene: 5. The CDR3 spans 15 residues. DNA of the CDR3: TGTGCCAGCTCACGATCTGGGACAGGCAATCAGCCCCAGCATTTT. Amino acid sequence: CASSRSGTGNQPQHF.

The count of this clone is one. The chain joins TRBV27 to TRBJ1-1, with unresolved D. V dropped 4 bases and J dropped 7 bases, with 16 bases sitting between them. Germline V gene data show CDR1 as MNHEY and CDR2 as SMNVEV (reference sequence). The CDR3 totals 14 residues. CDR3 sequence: CASSSPRTTREAFF. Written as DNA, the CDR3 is TGTGCCAGCAGTTCCCCGAGAACAACCCGTGAAGCTTTCTTT.

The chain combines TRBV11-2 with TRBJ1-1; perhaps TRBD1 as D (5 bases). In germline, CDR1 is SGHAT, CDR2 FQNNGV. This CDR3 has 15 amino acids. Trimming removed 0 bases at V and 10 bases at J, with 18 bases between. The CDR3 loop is CASSLDISESGTAFF. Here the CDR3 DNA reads TGTGCCAGCAGCTTAGATATCTCGGAGTCCGGGACAGCTTTCTTT.

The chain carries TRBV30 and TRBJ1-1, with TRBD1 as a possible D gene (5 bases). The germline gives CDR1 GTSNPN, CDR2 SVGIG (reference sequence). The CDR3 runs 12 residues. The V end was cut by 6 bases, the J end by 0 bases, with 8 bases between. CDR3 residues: CACQGMNTEAFF. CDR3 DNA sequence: TGTGCCTGCCAGGGCATGAACACTGAAGCTTTCTTT.